The 6 T cell receptor beta chains reported below all come from one sample, sequenced in a study of a mutant IDH1 vaccine in newly diagnosed glioma. No antigens are known for them. The sample's time point: week 35, safety follow-up. A single vaccine dose contained 300 ug of mutant IDH1 20-mer peptide, and topical imiquimod was used with it. Sequenced by immunoSEQ multiplex PCR; TCRdb stores in-frame clones only, minus some. The profile shows roughly 52,000 clones, around four fifths of them singletons. Sequences were derived from PBMCs, sampled from a glioma patient whose treatment included an IDH1 peptide vaccine. These receptor sequences come from a woman aged 18-29 years with glioma.

The chain combines TRBV6-5 with TRBJ1-6, with D possibly being TRBD1 (6 bases). CDR3 length equals 16 residues. Looked up from germline, CDR1 is MNHEY and CDR2 is SVGAGI. V was cut by 0 bases and J by 7 bases, with 13 bases left in between. CDR3 DNA: TGTGCCAGCAGTTACTCGAGGGGGACGGGAAATTCACCCCTCCACTTT. This gives the protein CASSYSRGTGNSPLHF.

The chain uses TRBV5-1 and TRBJ1-1; D remains ambiguous. In germline, CDR1 is SGHRS, CDR2 YFSETQ. Deletions cut 0 bases from V and 1 base from J, with 16 bases between. The CDR3 totals 17 residues. CDR3 in DNA: TGCGCCAGCAGCTTGGCCAGACTAAACACCTGGAACACTGAAGCTTTCTTT. It is translated as CASSLARLNTWNTEAFF.

The count of this clone is one. The V call is TRBV6-6, the J call TRBJ2-7, with D unresolved. Trimming shortened V by 0 bases and J by 6 bases, and 6 bases separated the two germline ends. Germline assignment: CDR1 MNHNY and CDR2 SVGAGI (reference sequence). CDR3 length equals 12 residues. CDR3: CASSYSPPEQYF. The DNA of the CDR3 is TGTGCCAGCAGTTACTCCCCTCCCGAGCAGTACTTC.

The sample holds a few counts of this clone. V usage is TRBV7-9 and J usage is TRBJ1-3, with D tentatively TRBD1 (6 bases). In germline, CDR1 is SEHNR, CDR2 FQNEAQ (reference sequence). The V end was cut by 1 base, the J end by 5 bases, with 15 bases between. There are 16 residues in the CDR3. CDR3 sequence reads: CASSLEGGGLRNTIYF. The CDR3 nucleotides read TGTGCCAGCAGCTTAGAGGGGGGCGGACTACGAAACACCATATATTTT.

The J gene is TRBJ2-6, the V gene TRBV5-1; no clear D. CDR3 size: 18 residues. CDR1 SGHRS and CDR2 YFSETQ come from the germline V gene. Trimming cost V 2 bases and J 1 base, with 16 bases left between them. The CDR3 coding sequence is TGCGCCAGCAGCTTACCCCGAGTCGGCACGTCTGGGGCCAACGTCCTGACTTTC. Its translation: CASSLPRVGTSGANVLTF.

V gene TRBV7-9 combines with J gene TRBJ2-5; 7 positions agree with TRBD2. The CDR3 is made up of 16 amino acids. The junction had 5 bases not matched to a gene; V was cut back by 1 base and J by 0 bases. Per the germline V gene, CDR1 is SEHNR and CDR2 is FQNEAQ (reference sequence). The CDR3 sequence is CASSLGSGGYQETQYF. The CDR3 nucleotides are TGTGCCAGCAGCTTAGGTTCCGGGGGGTACCAAGAGACCCAGTACTTC.